These T cell receptor beta chains were read from a single sample in a study of T cell changes during pregnancy in multiple sclerosis. This table comes from immunoSEQ multiplex PCR, and its TCRdb copy is limited to in-frame clones, with some not included. This sample has about 110,000 clones, with under 95% found just once. Sequenced here: peripheral blood, sampled before pregnancy. The receptors here all came from a female donor with multiple sclerosis, enrolled in a pregnancy study. CDR3s include the opening cysteine and the closing phenylalanine or tryptophan. The order of the fields is V gene, CDR3 length, J gene, D gene, CDR3 protein. A D gene is named only where the DNA matches it firmly.

v_gene: TRBV6-6
len: 12
j_gene: TRBJ2-2
d_gene: -
CDR3aa: CASTSVTGELFF

v_gene: TRBV11-2
len: 15
j_gene: TRBJ1-2
d_gene: -
CDR3aa: CASRKDTQAVYGYTF

v_gene: TRBV7-3
len: 14
j_gene: TRBJ2-3
d_gene: TRBD2
CDR3aa: CASSPSGMGDTQYF

v_gene: TRBV14
len: 16
j_gene: TRBJ2-1
d_gene: -
CDR3aa: CASGPPGLRKLNEQFF

v_gene: TRBV27
len: 16
j_gene: TRBJ2-3
d_gene: TRBD1
CDR3aa: CASSLSGTASTDTQYF

v_gene: TRBV28
len: 16
j_gene: TRBJ2-1
d_gene: TRBD2
CDR3aa: CASSPTRLAGGNEQFF

v_gene: TRBV30
len: 13
j_gene: TRBJ1-5
d_gene: -
CDR3aa: CAWSVQGNQPQHF

v_gene: TRBV18
len: 17
j_gene: TRBJ2-1
d_gene: TRBD2
CDR3aa: CASSLVDSGTLYNEQFF

v_gene: TRBV7-8
len: 15
j_gene: TRBJ1-2
d_gene: TRBD1
CDR3aa: CASSLGGGIPSGYTF

v_gene: TRBV4-1
len: 15
j_gene: TRBJ2-7
d_gene: TRBD1
CDR3aa: CASSRSAGTVGEQYF

v_gene: TRBV5-5
len: 15
j_gene: TRBJ1-1
d_gene: TRBD1
CDR3aa: CASRPGQGRSTEAFF

v_gene: TRBV11-2
len: 16
j_gene: TRBJ2-2
d_gene: -
CDR3aa: CASSLAPRESTGELFF

v_gene: TRBV28
len: 14
j_gene: TRBJ1-1
d_gene: -
CDR3aa: CASSFSGGNTEAFF

v_gene: TRBV7-2
len: 14
j_gene: TRBJ1-2
d_gene: -
CDR3aa: CASSLDSLNYGYTF

v_gene: TRBV7-8
len: 16
j_gene: TRBJ1-5
d_gene: TRBD1
CDR3aa: CASSLTGSGSNQPQHF

v_gene: TRBV11-3
len: 17
j_gene: TRBJ2-3
d_gene: TRBD1
CDR3aa: CASSLDRYQGVADTQYF

v_gene: TRBV12-5
len: 15
j_gene: TRBJ2-5
d_gene: TRBD1
CDR3aa: CASGLPDRVGETQYF

v_gene: TRBV28
len: 16
j_gene: TRBJ2-3
d_gene: TRBD2
CDR3aa: CASSSPTSGRWDTQYF

v_gene: TRBV19
len: 14
j_gene: TRBJ2-7
d_gene: TRBD2
CDR3aa: CASSLSGVLYEQYF

v_gene: TRBV6-5
len: 14
j_gene: TRBJ1-6
d_gene: -
CDR3aa: CASRPRLENSPLHF

v_gene: TRBV29-1
len: 14
j_gene: TRBJ1-2
d_gene: -
CDR3aa: CSVDALPEGYGYTF

v_gene: TRBV18
len: 15
j_gene: TRBJ2-7
d_gene: -
CDR3aa: CASSPPSLSPYEQYF

v_gene: TRBV6-6
len: 15
j_gene: TRBJ1-1
d_gene: TRBD1
CDR3aa: CASNSRGTGNTEAFF

v_gene: TRBV19
len: 15
j_gene: TRBJ2-7
d_gene: -
CDR3aa: CASSMLAGSSYEQYF

v_gene: TRBV5-1
len: 14
j_gene: TRBJ2-7
d_gene: TRBD1
CDR3aa: CASSPGTGGYEQYF

v_gene: TRBV4-1
len: 16
j_gene: TRBJ1-6
d_gene: -
CDR3aa: CASSGEAGPHNSPLHF

v_gene: TRBV15
len: 15
j_gene: TRBJ2-7
d_gene: TRBD1
CDR3aa: CATSSLDRAVYEQYF

v_gene: TRBV4-3
len: 16
j_gene: TRBJ2-3
d_gene: TRBD1
CDR3aa: CASSHGQGLVTDTQYF

v_gene: TRBV7-8
len: 17
j_gene: TRBJ1-6
d_gene: -
CDR3aa: CASTKHSGSSYNSPLHF

v_gene: TRBV19
len: 16
j_gene: TRBJ2-2
d_gene: -
CDR3aa: CASSRRRGTNTGELFF

v_gene: TRBV19
len: 15
j_gene: TRBJ1-2
d_gene: TRBD1
CDR3aa: CASTPMGQANYGYTF

v_gene: TRBV6-5
len: 14
j_gene: TRBJ1-2
d_gene: TRBD1
CDR3aa: CASKRGGINYGYTF

v_gene: TRBV6-6
len: 12
j_gene: TRBJ1-1
d_gene: -
CDR3aa: CASRLQGTEAFF

v_gene: TRBV5-6
len: 14
j_gene: TRBJ1-1
d_gene: -
CDR3aa: CASSALGPNTEAFF

v_gene: TRBV25-1
len: 12
j_gene: TRBJ1-2
d_gene: -
CDR3aa: CASSEPFYGYTF

v_gene: TRBV2
len: 19
j_gene: TRBJ2-1
d_gene: TRBD2
CDR3aa: CASSDEQRGAPSSYNEQFF

v_gene: TRBV6-6
len: 15
j_gene: TRBJ2-5
d_gene: TRBD2
CDR3aa: CASRKTSGWQETQYF

v_gene: TRBV2
len: 14
j_gene: TRBJ2-7
d_gene: TRBD2
CDR3aa: CASTRTSDTYEQYF

v_gene: TRBV2
len: 17
j_gene: TRBJ1-3
d_gene: -
CDR3aa: CASSDGYRGSSGNTIYF

v_gene: TRBV7-2
len: 15
j_gene: TRBJ1-2
d_gene: TRBD1
CDR3aa: CASSSLTGAKYGYTF

v_gene: TRBV12-5
len: 16
j_gene: TRBJ2-5
d_gene: TRBD2
CDR3aa: CASGLGTSGDQETQYF

v_gene: TRBV6-5
len: 15
j_gene: TRBJ1-2
d_gene: TRBD1
CDR3aa: CASSYMDRADYGYTF

v_gene: TRBV11-2
len: 14
j_gene: TRBJ2-5
d_gene: TRBD1
CDR3aa: CASRWGQYQETQYF

v_gene: TRBV5-5
len: 14
j_gene: TRBJ2-7
d_gene: -
CDR3aa: CASNGPNKPYEQYF

v_gene: TRBV10-3
len: 12
j_gene: TRBJ1-5
d_gene: -
CDR3aa: CAIRTGNQPQHF

v_gene: TRBV5-1
len: 17
j_gene: TRBJ2-7
d_gene: TRBD1
CDR3aa: CASSLASGTGFPYEQYF

v_gene: TRBV6-1
len: 14
j_gene: TRBJ1-5
d_gene: -
CDR3aa: CASSESGLRQPQHF

v_gene: TRBV6-5
len: 13
j_gene: TRBJ1-4
d_gene: -
CDR3aa: CASSYAGNEKLFF

v_gene: TRBV5-1
len: 15
j_gene: TRBJ1-4
d_gene: TRBD1
CDR3aa: CASSLLTGGGEKLFF

v_gene: TRBV5-6
len: 14
j_gene: TRBJ2-7
d_gene: -
CDR3aa: CASSLRLNSYEQYF

v_gene: TRBV11-2
len: 16
j_gene: TRBJ2-2
d_gene: -
CDR3aa: CASSFRLAHVTGELFF

v_gene: TRBV5-4
len: 14
j_gene: TRBJ1-1
d_gene: -
CDR3aa: CASSLSGLDTEAFF

v_gene: TRBV7-9
len: 14
j_gene: TRBJ1-1
d_gene: -
CDR3aa: CASSLGRVNTEAFF

v_gene: TRBV4-2
len: 15
j_gene: TRBJ1-2
d_gene: TRBD1
CDR3aa: CASSQGRQGSYGYTF

v_gene: TRBV28
len: 15
j_gene: TRBJ1-1
d_gene: -
CDR3aa: CASSLDFGWNTEAFF